The 24 T cell receptor beta chains below come from one sample, sequenced in a study of blood T cells in healthy people across ages. For the second PCR, which ran for about 7 to 11 cycles, a sample-barcoded 5' primer and a J-beta primer mix were used. TCRdb used MiXCR to reprocess the 5' RACE reads, holding one entry per CDR3 protein. The data contain 700,000 to 950,000 distinct CDR3 sequences, roughly two fifths of them seen just once; the ten biggest clones take up less than 25%. Input material: blood. These receptors were obtained from an older woman in good health.

V usage is TRBV4-3 and J usage is TRBJ2-2; TRBD1 is a possible D gene (6 bases). Germline lookup yields CDR1 LGHNA and CDR2 YSLEER. V lost 0 bases, J lost 6 bases, and 17 bases lay in between. CDR3 size: 17 residues. The CDR3: CASSQEMGVRGSGELFF. The CDR3 DNA reads as TGCGCCAGCAGCCAAGAAATGGGCGTCAGGGGATCCGGGGAGCTGTTTTTT.

The chain couples TRBV29-1 to TRBJ1-1; D perhaps matches TRBD1 (5 bases). The CDR3 has 14 amino acids. Germline-derived CDR1 and CDR2 are SQVTM and ANQGSEA. Trimming cost V 3 bases and J 5 bases, with 16 bases left between them. This chain's CDR3 is CSVDRGPGATEAFF. The DNA for the CDR3 is TGCAGCGTTGACCGGGGACCCGGTGCGACTGAAGCTTTCTTT.

V gene TRBV20-1 combines with J gene TRBJ1-1; weak D call: TRBD1 (5 bases). The germline CDR1 and CDR2 sequences are DFQATT and SNEGSKA (reference sequence). The CDR3 totals 15 residues. Trimming took 0 bases from V and 4 from J, leaving 15 bases between them. The CDR3 sequence: CSARDAAGGGTEAFF. The CDR3 nucleotides are TGCAGTGCTAGAGATGCGGCGGGTGGGGGCACTGAAGCTTTCTTT.

The V call is TRBV25-1, the J call TRBJ2-1, with D perhaps assigned TRBD1 or TRBD2 (6 bases each). V lost 9 bases and J 1 base, leaving 25 bases between the germline ends. This CDR3 comprises 18 residues. CDR1 and CDR2 from the germline V gene are MGHDK and SYGVNS. The CDR3 region has the DNA TGTGCCAGTGGGGTGGGGGGCCGGGTCTCTGGGTCCTACAATGAGCAGTTCTTC. It is translated as CASGVGGRVSGSYNEQFF.

Turning to this clonotype: One end of the junction fails to match germline, which may point to a read error. The V and J genes are TRBV20-1 and TRBJ2-7; TRBD1 is a possible D gene (6 bases). This CDR3 has 15 residues. Germline assignment: CDR1 DFQATT and CDR2 SNEGSKA (reference sequence). The CDR3 DNA reads TGCCGTGCTAGAGATACCGGGACACCTTACTACGAGCAGTACTTC. As protein: CRARDTGTPYYEQYF.

This clonotype was counted between two and nine times. A read error is possible here, since a much larger clone lies one base away. V is TRBV4-2 and J is TRBJ2-5; D is ambiguous. Germline V gives CDR1 LGHNA, CDR2 YNFKEQ. The V gene lost 0 bases and the J gene lost 11 bases, with 10 bases spanning the gap. CDR3 length: 12 residues. The CDR3, as DNA: TGTGCCAGCAGCCAAGATTACAATGAGCAGTACTTC. Translation: CASSQDYNEQYF.

Remarks on this clonotype: A much bigger clone sits one base away, suggesting this may be a read error. This chain links TRBV6-2 or TRBV6-3 with TRBJ2-5, with D perhaps being TRBD1 or TRBD2 (5 bases each). The end of the DNA aligns better with TRBJ2-1, so the J call may be wrong. The germline gives CDR1 MNHEY, CDR2 SVGEGT. The CDR3 loop spans 14 amino acids. The CDR3 DNA reads TGTGCCAGCAGTGTTGTGGGGGATCAAGAGACCCAGTTCTTC. Protein sequence: CASSVVGDQETQFF.

This sequence joins TRBV11-1 and TRBJ2-3; 9 nucleotides match TRBD2. The trim removed 2 bases at V and 4 bases at J, leaving 4 bases unmatched. The CDR3 contains 15 residues. Germline V gene lookup returns CDR1 SGHAT and CDR2 FQDESV (reference sequence). CDR3: CASSLLAGFADTQYF. DNA of the CDR3: TGTGCCAGCAGCTTACTAGCGGGATTTGCAGATACGCAGTATTTT.

This clonotype came up once. The chain carries TRBV11-2 and TRBJ1-4; D unresolved. Trimming pared 5 bases from V and 8 bases from J, leaving 9 bases between. Germline V lookup: CDR1 SGHAT, CDR2 FQNNGV. The CDR3 totals 12 residues. CDR3 sequence: CASSTAGEKLFF. DNA for the CDR3: TGTGCCAGCAGCACAGCCGGGGAAAAACTGTTTTTT.

The CDR3 region is CASSEYGEGTGNQPQHF. For the CDR3, the DNA is TGCGCCAGCAGTGAGTACGGAGAAGGGACAGGGAATCAGCCCCAGCATTTT. The chain couples TRBV10-2 to TRBJ1-5; TRBD1 matches 9 bases. Germline V gene sequence: CDR1 WSHSY, CDR2 SAAADI. The trim removed 1 base at V and 4 bases at J, leaving 8 bases unmatched. The CDR3 contains 17 residues.

The chain uses TRBV5-1 and TRBJ2-5; D uncertain. Looked up from germline, CDR1 is SGHRS and CDR2 is YFSETQ. The V end was cut by 0 bases, the J end by 2 bases, with 11 bases between. The CDR3 totals 15 residues. CDR3 sequence: CASSLAPRQQETQYF. The CDR3 DNA reads TGCGCCAGCAGCTTGGCCCCTCGTCAGCAAGAGACCCAGTACTTC.

The sample holds a few counts of this clonotype. The chain combines TRBV20-1 with TRBJ1-2; 11 bases agree with TRBD1. Trimming at V came to 4 bases and at J to 4 bases, leaving 8 bases not matched to a gene. CDR1 and CDR2 (germline): DFQATT, SNEGSKA (reference sequence). The CDR3 spans 15 residues. CDR3 amino acids: CSATLRTGGGYGYTF. The CDR3 coding sequence is TGCAGTGCTACCCTGAGGACAGGGGGCGGCTATGGCTACACCTTC.

This chain links TRBV7-2 with TRBJ2-5; the match to TRBD2 covers 13 bases. From germline, CDR1 is SGHTA and CDR2 FQGNSA. V shed 5 bases and J 11 bases; nucleotides not matched to a gene: 20. The CDR3 extends over 18 amino acids. The CDR3 region has the DNA TGTGCCAGCAGCGTCGGGACTAGCGGGATCACTGTAGCCTACGAACAGTACTTC. Amino acids: CASSVGTSGITVAYEQYF.

This chain joins TRBV12-3 or TRBV12-4 and TRBJ1-2; D unclear. CDR3 length: 16 amino acids. The ends were cut back, 1 base at V and 0 bases at J, with 12 bases in the middle. Written as DNA, the CDR3 is TGTGCCAGCAGTTTAGGTTCCCGGGGAACTAACTATGGCTACACCTTC. Protein sequence: CASSLGSRGTNYGYTF.

The chain has TRBV13 and TRBJ2-1; D is unclear. Germline V gives CDR1 PRHDT, CDR2 FYEKMQ (reference sequence). The CDR3 contains 15 residues. V lost 0 bases, J lost 0 bases, and 6 bases lay in between. The CDR3 loop is CASSLGKGSYNEQFF. The DNA of the CDR3 is TGTGCCAGCAGCTTAGGCAAGGGCTCCTACAATGAGCAGTTCTTC.

Worth noting for this clonotype: This may stem from a read error, because a much larger clone lies one nucleotide away. V and J are TRBV5-1 and TRBJ2-5; possibly TRBD2 for D (5 bases). The CDR3 has 14 amino acids. CDR1 and CDR2 from the germline V gene are SGHRS and YFSETQ. V was trimmed by 4 bases and J by 4 bases, leaving 14 bases between them. CDR3 DNA sequence: TGCGCCAGCAGCCAAGACGGGGTGAGAGAGACCCAGTACTTC. Its protein product is CASSQDGVRETQYF.

This clonotype was seen more than once but under ten times. V is TRBV11-2 and J is TRBJ2-5; D not resolved. The better agreement between TRBJ2-1 and the DNA end casts doubt on the J call. Germline CDR1 and CDR2: SGHAT and FQNNGV. CDR3 size: 14 residues. CDR3 protein: CASSFNFGQETQFF. The CDR3 DNA sequence: TGTGCCAGCAGCTTCAACTTTGGTCAAGAGACCCAGTTCTTC.

This clonotype was seen a few times. This chain uses TRBV5-1 with TRBJ2-7; D is perhaps TRBD1 (7 bases). Germline V gene lookup returns CDR1 SGHRS and CDR2 YFSETQ. The germline V and J ends were trimmed by 1 base and 2 bases, with 13 bases remaining between them. CDR3 length: 15 residues. Here the CDR3 DNA reads TGCGCCAGCAGCTTGTGGACAGGAGGGGCCTACGAGCAGTACTTC. Its translation is CASSLWTGGAYEQYF.

The chain's CDR3 is CSAPKRGGLAMEQYF. Written as DNA, the CDR3 is TGCAGTGCTCCTAAGAGGGGGGGACTAGCGATGGAGCAGTACTTC. The chain couples TRBV20-1 to TRBJ2-5; 10 nucleotides match TRBD2. Germline CDR1 reads DFQATT; CDR2 reads SNEGSKA (reference sequence). This CDR3 spans 15 amino acids. V shed 5 bases and J 11 bases; nucleotides not matched to a gene: 17.

V usage is TRBV7-2 and J usage is TRBJ2-5; the D gene is possibly TRBD1 (6 bases). Matching the DNA end better, TRBJ2-7 makes the J call doubtful. Germline CDR1 reads SGHTA; CDR2 reads FQGNSA. The CDR3 is made up of 13 amino acids. The CDR3 sequence is CASSVDRIYEQYF. CDR3 bases: TGTGCCAGCAGCGTCGACAGGATCTACGAGCAGTACTTC.

The chain recombines TRBV6-4 with TRBJ1-2, with TRBD1 matching 9 bases. Germline V gives CDR1 MRHNA, CDR2 SNTAGT. CDR3 size: 14 residues. Germline trimming cut 6 bases from V and 3 bases from J; bases unmatched to any gene: 5. The CDR3 region is CASSLRQGDYGYTF. CDR3 in DNA: TGTGCCAGCAGCCTCCGACAGGGGGACTATGGCTACACCTTC.

A few counts support this clonotype. V is TRBV12-3 or TRBV12-4 and J is TRBJ1-2, with D unresolved. V lost 6 bases, J lost 8 bases, and 16 bases lay in between. The CDR3 length is 13 residues. The CDR3 sequence is CASRGFEGGGYTF. The CDR3 DNA is TGTGCCAGCAGGGGGTTTGAGGGCGGCGGCTACACCTTC.

V usage is TRBV28 and J usage is TRBJ1-6; D is perhaps TRBD1 (5 bases). The CDR3 is 14 amino acids. The germline V gene has CDR1 MDHEN and CDR2 SYDVKM. Trimming cost V 6 bases and J 7 bases, with 13 bases left between them. As DNA, the CDR3 is TGTGCCAGCAGGCGGGACCTAGAGAATTCACCCCTCCACTTT. Translating gives CASRRDLENSPLHF.

The V and J genes are TRBV7-2 and TRBJ1-2; D might be TRBD1 (6 bases). This CDR3 region has 14 residues. Germline-derived CDR1 and CDR2 are SGHTA and FQGNSA. Trimming left V 2 bases short and J 6 bases short, with 13 bases between. CDR3 nucleotide sequence: TGTGCCAGCAGCTTAAGGTTACAGGGCGATGGCTACACCTTC. Translating it yields CASSLRLQGDGYTF.